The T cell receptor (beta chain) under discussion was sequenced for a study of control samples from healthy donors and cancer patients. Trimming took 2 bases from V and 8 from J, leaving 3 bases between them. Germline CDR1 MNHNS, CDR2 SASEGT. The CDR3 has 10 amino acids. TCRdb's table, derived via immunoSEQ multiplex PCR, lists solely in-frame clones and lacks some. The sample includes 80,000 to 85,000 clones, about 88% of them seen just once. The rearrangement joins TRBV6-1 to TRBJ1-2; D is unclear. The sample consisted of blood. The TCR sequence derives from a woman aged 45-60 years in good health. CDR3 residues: CASSEHGYTF. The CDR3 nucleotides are TGTGCCAGCAGTGAACACGGCTACACCTTC.